The 8 T cell receptor beta chains reported below all come from one sample, sequenced in a study of naive and memory T cell subsets. Treatment described: skin biopsy from PPD injection site in Mantoux-positive individual. Input was roughly 1 to 1000 ng of DNase-treated total RNA without cell sorting. Blood and skin TCR RNA was reverse transcribed with alpha and beta constant primers. TCRdb re-analysed the UMI-ligation and nested PCR reads in MiXCR, keeping a single row per CDR3 protein. Among about 20,000 distinct CDR3 sequences listed, less than 9.5% were seen once. Sequences were derived from skin, sampled from a tuberculin skin test site. The receptor source for this set is an adult in good health.

This clonotype was counted ten times or more. The V call is TRBV12-3 or TRBV12-4, the J call TRBJ1-5, with D unresolved. V gave up 3 bases and J gave up 5 bases, with 8 bases separating them. This CDR3 is 13 amino acids long. The CDR3 sequence: CASSLGPDQPQHF. DNA of the CDR3: TGTGCCAGCAGTTTGGGTCCCGATCAGCCCCAGCATTTT.

This chain connects TRBV10-3 to TRBJ2-2; 9 bases are shared with TRBD2. The germline V gene has CDR1 ENHRY and CDR2 SYGVKD. This CDR3 has 17 residues. V lost 8 bases to trimming and J lost 4 bases; unmatched junction nucleotides: 14. The CDR3 DNA is TGTGCCATCGACCGGCGTGCGGGAGGGCCGCTCACCGGGGAGCTGTTTTTT. Protein: CAIDRRAGGPLTGELFF.

This clonotype was counted between two and nine times. The genes are TRBV20-1 and TRBJ2-7, with a tentative D call TRBD1 (6 bases). Germline V gene data show CDR1 as DFQATT and CDR2 as SNEGSKA (reference sequence). V gave up 5 bases and J gave up 1 base, with 15 bases separating them. The CDR3 has 14 amino acids. CDR3: CSAATNRESYEQYF. For the CDR3, the DNA is TGCAGTGCTGCAACTAACAGGGAATCCTACGAGCAGTACTTC.

This clonotype was recorded many times. The rearrangement links TRBV24-1 to TRBJ1-1, with D hard to call. Germline CDR1 is KGHDR and CDR2 is SFDVKD. Trimming stripped 1 base from V and 5 bases from J, with 10 bases between. There are 14 residues in the CDR3. The DNA for the CDR3 is TGTGCCACCAGTGATTTCCCAGGTTGTACTGAAGCTTTCTTT. It encodes CATSDFPGCTEAFF.

The chain carries TRBV10-1 and TRBJ1-1; 7 bases agree with TRBD1. Germline V gene sequence: CDR1 WNHNN, CDR2 SYGVQD (reference sequence). This CDR3 has 15 amino acids. Trimming at V came to 7 bases and at J to 4 bases, leaving 12 bases not matched to a gene. CDR3 DNA: TGCGCCAGCAAGATACAGGGGAAGGGTTTCACTGAAGCTTTCTTT. It is translated as CASKIQGKGFTEAFF.

V is TRBV24-1 and J is TRBJ1-1, with D perhaps TRBD1 (6 bases). Germline lookup yields CDR1 KGHDR and CDR2 SFDVKD. V was pared by 5 bases and J by 1 base, with 16 bases between. The CDR3 is made up of 16 amino acids. CDR3 amino acids: CATSGTYGTQNTEAFF. For the CDR3, the DNA is TGTGCCACCAGTGGGACGTATGGGACACAGAACACTGAAGCTTTCTTT.

Ten or more counts support this clonotype. The V and J genes are TRBV7-3 and TRBJ2-1; D is unresolved. CDR1 is SGHTA, CDR2 FQGTGA, per germline. V was cut by 4 bases and J by 7 bases, with 8 bases left in between. The CDR3 is 12 amino acids. Here the CDR3 reads CASSSSPNEQFF. The CDR3 DNA reads TGTGCCAGCAGCTCGTCGCCGAATGAGCAGTTCTTC. Filled out from reference TRBV7-3 and TRBJ2-1, the complete variable domain reads GAGVSQTPSNKVTEKGKYVELRCDPISGHTALYWYRQSLGQGPEFLIYFQGTGAADDSGLPNDRFFAVRPEGSVSTLKIQRTERGDSAVYLCASSSSPNEQFFGPGTRLTVL.

The chain carries TRBV7-2 and TRBJ2-7; TRBD1 or TRBD2 may be the D gene (5 bases each). The germline V gene has CDR1 SGHTA and CDR2 FQGNSA. This CDR3 region has 13 residues. V was shortened by 1 base and J by 6 bases, with 10 bases between the two germline ends. The DNA of the CDR3 is TGTGCCAGCAGCTTAGTCTGGGGACCCGAGCAGTACTTC. The encoded protein is CASSLVWGPEQYF.